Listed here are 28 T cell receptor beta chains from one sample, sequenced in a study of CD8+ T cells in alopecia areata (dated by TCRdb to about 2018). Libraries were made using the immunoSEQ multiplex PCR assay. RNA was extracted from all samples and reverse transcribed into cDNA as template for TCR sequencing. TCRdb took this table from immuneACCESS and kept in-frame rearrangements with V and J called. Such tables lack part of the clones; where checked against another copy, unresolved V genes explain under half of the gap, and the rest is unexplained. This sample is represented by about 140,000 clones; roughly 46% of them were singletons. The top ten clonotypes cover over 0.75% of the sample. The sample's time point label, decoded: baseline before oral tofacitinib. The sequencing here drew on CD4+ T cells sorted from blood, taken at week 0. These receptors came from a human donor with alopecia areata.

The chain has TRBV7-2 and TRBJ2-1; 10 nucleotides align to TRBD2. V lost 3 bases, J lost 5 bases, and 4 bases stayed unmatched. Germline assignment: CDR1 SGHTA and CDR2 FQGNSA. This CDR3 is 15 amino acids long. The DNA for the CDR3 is TGTGCCAGCAGCTTCTGGACTAGCGGTCACAATGAGCAGTTCTTC. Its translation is CASSFWTSGHNEQFF.

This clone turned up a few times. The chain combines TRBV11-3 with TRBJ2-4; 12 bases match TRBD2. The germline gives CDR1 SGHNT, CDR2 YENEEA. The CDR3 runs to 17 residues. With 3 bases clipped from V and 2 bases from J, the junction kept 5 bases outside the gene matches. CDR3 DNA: TGTGCCAGCAGCTTCGGGACTAGCGGGCGATCCAAAAACATTCAGTACTTC. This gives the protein CASSFGTSGRSKNIQYF.

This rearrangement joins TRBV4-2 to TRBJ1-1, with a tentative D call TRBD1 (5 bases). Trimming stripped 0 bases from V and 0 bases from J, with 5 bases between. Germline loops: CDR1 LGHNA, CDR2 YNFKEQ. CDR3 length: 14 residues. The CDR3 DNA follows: TGTGCCAGCAGCCAAGAACAGGTGAACACTGAAGCTTTCTTT. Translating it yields CASSQEQVNTEAFF.

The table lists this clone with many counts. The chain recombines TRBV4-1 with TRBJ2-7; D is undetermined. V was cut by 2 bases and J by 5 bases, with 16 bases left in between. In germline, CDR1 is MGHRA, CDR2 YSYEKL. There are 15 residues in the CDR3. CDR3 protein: CASSQLPSGTHEQYF. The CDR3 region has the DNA TGCGCCAGCAGCCAACTCCCCTCCGGAACGCACGAGCAGTACTTC.

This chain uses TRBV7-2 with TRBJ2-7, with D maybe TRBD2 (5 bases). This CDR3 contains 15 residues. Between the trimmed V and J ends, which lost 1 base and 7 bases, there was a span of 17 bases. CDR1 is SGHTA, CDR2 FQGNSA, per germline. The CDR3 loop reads CASSLGHGLTGEQYF. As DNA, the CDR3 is TGTGCCAGCAGCTTAGGTCACGGCCTAACGGGGGAGCAGTACTTC.

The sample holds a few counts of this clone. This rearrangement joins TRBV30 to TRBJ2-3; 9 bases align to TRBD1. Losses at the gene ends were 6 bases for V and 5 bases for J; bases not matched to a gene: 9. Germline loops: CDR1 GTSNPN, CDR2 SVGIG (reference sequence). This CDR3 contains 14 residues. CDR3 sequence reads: CACPTGGSRDTQYF. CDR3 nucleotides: TGTGCCTGTCCGACAGGGGGTTCTAGAGATACGCAGTATTTT.

CDR3 nucleotide sequence: TGTGCCAGCACCGGCAGGCCCGGTGATGACTACACCTTC. Amino acids: CASTGRPGDDYTF. This chain links TRBV6-5 with TRBJ1-2, with D unclear. Germline loops: CDR1 MNHEY, CDR2 SVGAGI. The CDR3 has 13 residues. Trimming stripped 7 bases from V and 10 bases from J, with 19 bases between.

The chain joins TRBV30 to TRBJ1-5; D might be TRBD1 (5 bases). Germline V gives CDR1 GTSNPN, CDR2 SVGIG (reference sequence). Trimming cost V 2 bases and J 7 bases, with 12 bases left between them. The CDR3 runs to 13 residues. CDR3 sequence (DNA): TGTGCCTGGAGTAAGTGGGGGGGGCAGCCCCAGCATTTT. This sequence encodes CAWSKWGGQPQHF.

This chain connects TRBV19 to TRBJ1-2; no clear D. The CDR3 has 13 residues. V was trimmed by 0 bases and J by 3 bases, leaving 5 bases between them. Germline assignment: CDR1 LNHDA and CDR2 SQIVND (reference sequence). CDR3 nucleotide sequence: TGTGCCAGTAGTATAGAGGTTTACTATGGCTACACCTTC. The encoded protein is CASSIEVYYGYTF.

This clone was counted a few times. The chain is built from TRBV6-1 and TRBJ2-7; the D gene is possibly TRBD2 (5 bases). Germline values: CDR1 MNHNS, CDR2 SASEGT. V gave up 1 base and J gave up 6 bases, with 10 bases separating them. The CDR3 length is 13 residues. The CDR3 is CASSEVRGREQYF. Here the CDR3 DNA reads TGTGCCAGCAGTGAAGTCCGGGGTCGCGAGCAGTACTTC.

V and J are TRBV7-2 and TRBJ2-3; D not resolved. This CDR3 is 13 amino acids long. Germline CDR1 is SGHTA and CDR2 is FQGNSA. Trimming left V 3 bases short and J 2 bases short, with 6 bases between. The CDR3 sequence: CASSFGPTDTQYF. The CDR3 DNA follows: TGTGCCAGCAGCTTCGGGCCCACAGATACGCAGTATTTT.

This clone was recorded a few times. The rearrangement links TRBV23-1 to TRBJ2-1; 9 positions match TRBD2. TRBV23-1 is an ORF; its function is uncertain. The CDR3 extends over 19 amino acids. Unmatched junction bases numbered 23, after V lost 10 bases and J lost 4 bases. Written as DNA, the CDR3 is TGCGCCACCCCAGTGGGGGGCCGGCGGGAGGGGATCATTTACAATGAGCAGTTCTTC. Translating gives CATPVGGRREGIIYNEQFF.

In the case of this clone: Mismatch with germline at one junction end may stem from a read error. The CDR3 DNA is TGCCCCCAGGGCCCACGTGGGTACGAGCAGTACTTC. Its protein product is CPQGPRGYEQYF. The chain carries TRBV18 and TRBJ2-7, with D maybe TRBD1 (5 bases). The CDR3 has 12 residues. Germline V gene lookup returns CDR1 KGHSH and CDR2 LQKENI.

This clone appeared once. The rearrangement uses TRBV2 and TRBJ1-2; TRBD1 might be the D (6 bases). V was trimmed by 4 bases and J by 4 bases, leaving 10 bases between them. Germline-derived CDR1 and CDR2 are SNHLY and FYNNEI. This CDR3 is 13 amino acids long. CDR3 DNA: TGTGCCAGCAGTGTCGGCAGGGGCTATGGCTACACCTTC. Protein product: CASSVGRGYGYTF.

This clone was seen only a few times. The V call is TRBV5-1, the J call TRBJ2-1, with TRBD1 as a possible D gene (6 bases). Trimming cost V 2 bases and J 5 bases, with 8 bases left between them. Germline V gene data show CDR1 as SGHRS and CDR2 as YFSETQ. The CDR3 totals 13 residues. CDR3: CASSFGQHNEQFF. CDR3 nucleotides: TGCGCCAGCAGCTTCGGACAGCACAATGAGCAGTTCTTC. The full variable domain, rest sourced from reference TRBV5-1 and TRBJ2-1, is KAGVTQTPRYLIKTRGQQVTLSCSPISGHRSVSWYQQTPGQGLQFLFEYFSETQRNKGNFPGRFSGRQFSNSRSEMNVSTLELGDSALYLCASSFGQHNEQFFGPGTRLTVL.

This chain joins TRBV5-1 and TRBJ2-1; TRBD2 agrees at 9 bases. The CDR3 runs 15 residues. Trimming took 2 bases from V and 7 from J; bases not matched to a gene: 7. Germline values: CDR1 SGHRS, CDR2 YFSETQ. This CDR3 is CASSLFSGSSNEQFF. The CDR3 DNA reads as TGCGCCAGCAGCTTATTTAGCGGGAGTAGTAATGAGCAGTTCTTC. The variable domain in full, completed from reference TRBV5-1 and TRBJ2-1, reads KAGVTQTPRYLIKTRGQQVTLSCSPISGHRSVSWYQQTPGQGLQFLFEYFSETQRNKGNFPGRFSGRQFSNSRSEMNVSTLELGDSALYLCASSLFSGSSNEQFFGPGTRLTVL.

CDR3 in amino acids: CASSQGIAQETQYF. The CDR3 coding sequence is TGTGCCAGCAGCCAAGGGATAGCGCAAGAGACCCAGTACTTC. The chain links TRBV4-2 to TRBJ2-5; possibly TRBD2 for D (5 bases). V shed 1 base and J shed 2 bases, with 8 bases lying between them. Germline values: CDR1 LGHNA, CDR2 YNFKEQ. This CDR3 has 14 amino acids.

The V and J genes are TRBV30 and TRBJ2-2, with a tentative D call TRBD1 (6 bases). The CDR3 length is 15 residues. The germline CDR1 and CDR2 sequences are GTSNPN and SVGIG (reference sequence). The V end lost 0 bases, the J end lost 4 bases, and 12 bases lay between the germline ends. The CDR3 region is CAWSVNRVSTGELFF. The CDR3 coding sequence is TGTGCCTGGAGTGTAAACAGGGTTAGCACCGGGGAGCTGTTTTTT.

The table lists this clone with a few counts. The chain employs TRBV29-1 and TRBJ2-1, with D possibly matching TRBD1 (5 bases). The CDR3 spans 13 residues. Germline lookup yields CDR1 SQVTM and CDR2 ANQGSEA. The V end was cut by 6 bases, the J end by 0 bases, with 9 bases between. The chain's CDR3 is CSVTAYSYNEQFF. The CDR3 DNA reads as TGCAGCGTGACAGCCTACTCCTACAATGAGCAGTTCTTC.

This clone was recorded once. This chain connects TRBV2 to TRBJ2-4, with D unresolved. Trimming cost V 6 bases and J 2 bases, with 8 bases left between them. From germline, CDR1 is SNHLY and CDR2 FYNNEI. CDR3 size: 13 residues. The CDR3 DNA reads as TGTGCCAGCAGGGAGCGATCCAAAAACATTCAGTACTTC. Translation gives CASRERSKNIQYF.

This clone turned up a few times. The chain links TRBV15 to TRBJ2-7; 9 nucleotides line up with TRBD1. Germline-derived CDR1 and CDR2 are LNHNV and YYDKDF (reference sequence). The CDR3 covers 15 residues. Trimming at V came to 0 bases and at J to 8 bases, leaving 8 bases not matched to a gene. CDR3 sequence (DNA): TGTGCCACCAGCAGAGATCCCGGGACAGGGACCAAGCAGTACTTC. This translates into CATSRDPGTGTKQYF.

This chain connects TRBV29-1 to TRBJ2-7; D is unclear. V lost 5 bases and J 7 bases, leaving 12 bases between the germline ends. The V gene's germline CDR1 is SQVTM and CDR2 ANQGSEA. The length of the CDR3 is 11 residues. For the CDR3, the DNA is TGCAGCGTTCGTTCCCCTGGAGAGCAGTACTTC. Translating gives CSVRSPGEQYF.

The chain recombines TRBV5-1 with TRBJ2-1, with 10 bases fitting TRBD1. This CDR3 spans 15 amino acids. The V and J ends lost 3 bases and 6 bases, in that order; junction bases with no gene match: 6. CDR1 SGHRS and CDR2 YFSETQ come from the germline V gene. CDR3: CASSSGQGDPNEQFF. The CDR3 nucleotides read TGCGCCAGCAGCTCTGGACAGGGGGACCCCAATGAGCAGTTCTTC.

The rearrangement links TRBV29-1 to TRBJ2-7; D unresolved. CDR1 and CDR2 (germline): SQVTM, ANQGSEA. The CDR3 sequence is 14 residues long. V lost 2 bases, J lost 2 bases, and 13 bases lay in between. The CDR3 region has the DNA TGCAGCGTTGAATTCTCTTCTAGAACCTACGAGCAGTACTTC. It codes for CSVEFSSRTYEQYF.

The CDR3 sequence is CAWTKGGTGAYEQYF. CDR3 DNA: TGTGCCTGGACCAAAGGCGGGACAGGAGCCTACGAGCAGTACTTC. V usage is TRBV30 and J usage is TRBJ2-7; 8 positions agree with TRBD1. Germline CDR1 is GTSNPN and CDR2 is SVGIG (reference sequence). The CDR3 is made up of 15 amino acids. Trimming took 4 bases from V and 2 from J; bases not matched to a gene: 10.

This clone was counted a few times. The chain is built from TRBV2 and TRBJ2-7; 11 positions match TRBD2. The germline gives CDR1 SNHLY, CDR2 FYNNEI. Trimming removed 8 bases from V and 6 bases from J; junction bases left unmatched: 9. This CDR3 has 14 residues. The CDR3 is CASGRLAGNVEQYF. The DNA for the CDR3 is TGTGCCAGCGGAAGACTAGCGGGGAACGTCGAGCAGTACTTC. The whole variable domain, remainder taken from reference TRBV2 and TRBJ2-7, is EPEVTQTPSHQVTQMGQEVILRCVPISNHLYFYWYRQILGQKVEFLVSFYNNEISEKSEIFDDQFSVERPDGSNFTLKIRSTKLEDSAMYFCASGRLAGNVEQYFGPGTRLTVT.

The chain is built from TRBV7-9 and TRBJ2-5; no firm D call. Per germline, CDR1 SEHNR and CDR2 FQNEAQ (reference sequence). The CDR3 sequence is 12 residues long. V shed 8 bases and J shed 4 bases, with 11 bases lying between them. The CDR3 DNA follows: TGTGCCAGCCGATCCGCGACAGAGACCCAGTACTTC. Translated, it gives CASRSATETQYF.

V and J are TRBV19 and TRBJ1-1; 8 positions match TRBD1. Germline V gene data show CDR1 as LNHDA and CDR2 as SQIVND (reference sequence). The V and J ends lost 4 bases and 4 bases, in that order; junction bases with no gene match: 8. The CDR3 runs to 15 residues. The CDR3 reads CASSTFGQGGTEAFF. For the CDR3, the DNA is TGTGCCAGTAGTACCTTCGGACAGGGTGGCACTGAAGCTTTCTTT. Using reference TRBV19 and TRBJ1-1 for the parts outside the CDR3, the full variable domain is DGGITQSPKYLFRKEGQNVTLSCEQNLNHDAMYWYRQDPGQGLRLIYYSQIVNDFQKGDIAEGYSVSREKKESFPLTVTSAQKNPTAFYLCASSTFGQGGTEAFFGQGTRLTVV.